This T cell receptor beta chain derives from a study of T cells after yellow fever vaccination. This clonotype was counted only a few times. TCRdb passed the 5' RACE reads through MiXCR, listing each CDR3 protein once. The sample includes roughly 120,000 distinct CDR3 sequences, under 8.5% of them seen just once. The source of this sequence is a man between 18 and 29 years old who received the YFV17D yellow fever vaccine. The sequences come from CD4+ T cells sorted from PBMCs, collected roughly 10 days after the first yellow fever vaccination.

CDR3 sequence (DNA): TGTGCCAGCAGCCAAGTTAGGAACACTGAAGCTTTCTTT. Translated: CASSQVRNTEAFF. The chain carries TRBV14 and TRBJ1-1, with unresolved D. V shed 1 base and J shed 1 base, with 4 bases lying between them. Germline V gives CDR1 SGHDN, CDR2 FVKESK. CDR3 length: 13 residues.